This TCR beta chain was captured by sequencing in a study of CD8+CD57+ T cells in acquired aplastic anemia. CDR3 length: 12 residues. Trimming cost V 4 bases and J 7 bases, with 8 bases left between them. Germline assignment: CDR1 SEHNR and CDR2 FQNEAQ (reference sequence). For CDR3 and TCR beta VDJ profiling, genomic DNA was the template used. TCRdb analysed the reads with MiXCR anew, one entry per CDR3 protein. The profile covers 200,000 or so distinct CDR3 sequences, with 64% appearing a single time and around 42% taken by the ten largest. Material: sorted CD4+, CD8+, or CD8+CD57+ T cells (not recorded which) from PBMCs. The chain joins TRBV7-9 to TRBJ2-1; D assignment may be TRBD1 or TRBD2 (5 bases each). This receptor was identified in a human donor with severe aplastic anemia or a healthy control (not recorded which). Here the CDR3 DNA reads TGTGCCAGCAGCTGGGACCTTAATGAGCAGTTCTTC. Translation gives CASSWDLNEQFF.